The 23 T cell receptor beta chains in this list originate from one sample, sequenced in a study of identical twins. TCRdb used MiXCR to reprocess the 5' RACE reads, holding one entry per CDR3 protein. The profile covers 510,000 or so distinct CDR3 sequences, with roughly 15% appearing a single time and 0.44% taken by the ten largest. These data also formed part of another study, on yellow fever vaccine responses in identical twins.

The material sequenced was CD4+ T cells sorted from blood. The source is a woman aged 18-29 years in good health.

J is TRBJ2-7 and V is TRBV9; 10 bases fit TRBD2. In germline, CDR1 is SGDLS, CDR2 YYNGEE. V shed 4 bases and J 2 bases; nucleotides not matched to a gene: 6. The CDR3 has 15 amino acids. For the CDR3, the DNA is TGTGCCAGCAGCCCCGGACTAGCGGAGGCCTACGAGCAGTACTTC. This translates into CASSPGLAEAYEQYF.

The rearrangement joins TRBV11-2 to TRBJ2-1; 9 bases map to TRBD1. J lost 0 bases, V lost 3 bases, and 9 bases had no gene match. The CDR3 consists of 18 residues. Germline values: CDR1 SGHAT, CDR2 FQNNGV. Here the CDR3 DNA reads TGTGCCAGCAGCTTGATAGCCGGACAGGGGAGCTCCTACAATGAGCAGTTCTTC. Protein sequence: CASSLIAGQGSSYNEQFF.

The CDR3 region has the DNA TGCGCCAGCAGCTGGGAAGGGAGCAGGAACGAGCAGTACTTC. Protein sequence: CASSWEGSRNEQYF. The chain uses TRBV5-1 and TRBJ2-7, with a weak D call TRBD2 (5 bases). This CDR3 has 14 residues. Germline-derived CDR1 and CDR2 are SGHRS and YFSETQ. Trimming stripped 3 bases from V and 5 bases from J, with 15 bases between.

This clonotype turned up a few times. The chain carries TRBV4-1 and TRBJ2-3; D not certain. There are 13 residues in the CDR3. Germline loops: CDR1 MGHRA, CDR2 YSYEKL. V was shortened by 3 bases and J by 2 bases, with 6 bases between the two germline ends. In nucleotides, the CDR3 is TGCGCCAGCAGCCACAGTGTCACAGATACGCAGTATTTT. Protein product: CASSHSVTDTQYF.

This chain links TRBV20-1 with TRBJ2-2, with D possibly TRBD2 on 6 matching bases. Germline values: CDR1 DFQATT, CDR2 SNEGSKA (reference sequence). The CDR3 spans 14 residues. Trimming shortened V by 3 bases and J by 5 bases, and 13 bases separated the two germline ends. As DNA, the CDR3 is TGCAGTGCTAGGACGGTGGAGGGAACCGGGGAGCTGTTTTTT. Translated, it gives CSARTVEGTGELFF.

The V call is TRBV6-5, the J call TRBJ2-4; D is unresolved. Germline V gene data show CDR1 as MNHEY and CDR2 as SVGAGI. This CDR3 comprises 16 residues. V lost 0 bases and J 5 bases, leaving 14 bases between the germline ends. DNA of the CDR3: TGTGCCAGCAGTTACTCGATAAGCCAGGTTCAAAACATTCAGTACTTC. Encoded protein: CASSYSISQVQNIQYF.

Turning to this clonotype: An end of the junction differs from the germline gene, which may be a read error. The gene calls are TRBV20-1 and TRBJ2-3, with 12 bases identical to TRBD2. Germline CDR1 is DFQATT and CDR2 is SNEGSKA (reference sequence). This CDR3 has 17 amino acids. CDR3 in DNA: TGCTGTGCTAGAGTCCTAGCGGGGGGGCCGGGTACAGATACGCAGTATTTT. Its protein product is CCARVLAGGPGTDTQYF.

A few counts support this clonotype. The CDR3 spells CASSLGGGRVDTQYF. The CDR3 bases are TGCGCCAGCAGCTTAGGAGGCGGGAGAGTTGATACGCAGTATTTT. The genes are TRBV5-1 and TRBJ2-3; TRBD2 agrees at 7 bases. With 2 bases clipped from V and 6 bases from J, the junction kept 9 bases outside the gene matches. Looked up from germline, CDR1 is SGHRS and CDR2 is YFSETQ. The CDR3 loop spans 15 amino acids.

There are a few counts of this clonotype. This chain joins TRBV5-1 and TRBJ2-2, with 9 bases identical to TRBD1. Germline CDR1 reads SGHRS; CDR2 reads YFSETQ. Trimming at V came to 3 bases and at J to 7 bases, leaving 7 bases not matched to a gene. This CDR3 is built from 15 residues. The CDR3 DNA is TGCGCCAGCAGCTCCCCCGGGACAGGGTACGGGGAGCTGTTTTTT. Translated, it gives CASSSPGTGYGELFF.

This clonotype was seen only a few times. The chain has TRBV28 and TRBJ2-2, with 12 bases fitting TRBD2. The V segment lost 5 bases and the J segment 7 bases; nucleotides outside the gene matches: 8. The CDR3 spans 16 residues. Germline loops: CDR1 MDHEN, CDR2 SYDVKM. The CDR3 coding sequence is TGTGCCAGCAGTGACCTAGCGGGGGGGTCGGACGGGGAGCTGTTTTTT. Translation: CASSDLAGGSDGELFF.

The sample holds a few counts of this clonotype. This chain links TRBV4-2 with TRBJ2-3, with 9 bases lining up with TRBD2. This CDR3 is 17 amino acids long. CDR1 and CDR2 (germline): LGHNA, YNFKEQ. V trimming: 1 base; J trimming: 1 base; junction bases outside the gene matches: 6. The CDR3: CASSQGTTSGRTDTQYF. As DNA, the CDR3 is TGTGCCAGCAGCCAAGGAACAACTAGCGGGCGCACAGATACGCAGTATTTT.

This clonotype was seen repeatedly, ten times or more. Sequence at one end of the junction differs from germline and may be a read error. This chain joins TRBV4-1 and TRBJ1-1; D is unresolved. Germline CDR1 reads MGHRA; CDR2 reads YSYEKL. The CDR3 totals 14 residues. This chain's CDR3 is CASSQDRGNTEAFF. The CDR3 DNA is TGTGCCAGCAGCCAAGATCGGGGGAACACTGAAGCTTTCTTT.

CDR3 amino acids: CSVASRTGNSYNEQFF. CDR3 coding DNA: TGCAGCGTTGCCTCTAGGACAGGGAACTCCTACAATGAGCAGTTCTTC. The chain combines TRBV29-1 with TRBJ2-1; 8 nucleotides match TRBD1. The CDR3 spans 16 residues. V was clipped by 4 bases and J by 0 bases; unmatched bases: 8. Germline V lookup: CDR1 SQVTM, CDR2 ANQGSEA.

The J gene is TRBJ2-3, the V gene TRBV7-6; 9 bases fit TRBD2. Per germline, CDR1 SGHVS and CDR2 FNYEAQ. J was trimmed by 2 bases and V by 1 base; bases with no gene match: 13. The CDR3 sequence is 19 residues long. The CDR3 DNA reads as TGTGCCAGCAGCTTAGGTGGGCGGGAGGGCCAGGGCGTCACAGATACGCAGTATTTT. This gives the protein CASSLGGREGQGVTDTQYF.

The gene calls are TRBV7-2 and TRBJ2-2; weak D call: TRBD2 (5 bases). Trimming removed 1 base at V and 5 bases at J, with 14 bases between. The V gene's germline CDR1 is SGHTA and CDR2 FQGNSA. The CDR3 length is 16 residues. For the CDR3, the DNA is TGTGCCAGCAGCTTAGATTCGGCTAGCAGAACCGGGGAGCTGTTTTTT. The encoded protein is CASSLDSASRTGELFF.

This clonotype was counted between two and nine times. The chain links TRBV6-2 or TRBV6-3 to TRBJ2-3, with 7 bases lining up with TRBD2. The CDR3 sequence is 16 residues long. Unmatched junction bases numbered 7, after V lost 2 bases and J lost 2 bases. The germline V gene has CDR1 MNHEY and CDR2 SVGEGT. The CDR3 sequence is CASSYGLADLTDTQYF. CDR3 DNA sequence: TGTGCCAGCAGTTACGGGCTAGCGGATCTCACAGATACGCAGTATTTT.

Only a few counts were recorded for this clonotype. The rearrangement uses TRBV3-1 and TRBJ2-2; tentative D call: TRBD2 (5 bases). V shed 3 bases and J shed 1 base, with 15 bases lying between them. Germline V gene data show CDR1 as LGHDT and CDR2 as YNNKEL (reference sequence). CDR3 size: 17 residues. The CDR3 here is CASSHGRRAGNTGELFF. The CDR3 bases are TGTGCCAGCAGCCATGGTCGGCGGGCGGGGAACACCGGGGAGCTGTTTTTT.

The genes are TRBV20-1 and TRBJ2-1, with no clear D. CDR3 length: 14 residues. The germline V gene encodes CDR1 DFQATT and CDR2 SNEGSKA (reference sequence). Trimming took off 5 bases at V and 4 bases at J, with 15 bases between the two ends. This chain's CDR3 is CSAPPGGRYNEQFF. Written as DNA, the CDR3 is TGCAGTGCTCCCCCCGGCGGTAGATACAATGAGCAGTTCTTC.

This clonotype was seen only a few times. The V gene is TRBV12-3 or TRBV12-4, the J gene TRBJ2-1; 9 bases fit TRBD2. J gave up 6 bases and V 3 bases, and 6 bases lay outside the gene matches. The CDR3 loop spans 15 amino acids. In DNA form, the CDR3 reads TGTGCCAGCAGTTTGCGGCGGGGGGGCCCCAATGAGCAGTTCTTC. It specifies CASSLRRGGPNEQFF.

A few counts support this clonotype. The chain couples TRBV5-1 to TRBJ1-3, with a tentative D call TRBD1 (5 bases). Trimming stripped 0 bases from V and 0 bases from J, with 10 bases between. The CDR3 has 16 residues. Germline V CDR1 and CDR2: SGHRS, YFSETQ. The CDR3 nucleotides read TGCGCCAGCAGCTTGGGGGGCTTTTCCTCTGGAAACACCATATATTTT. Protein: CASSLGGFSSGNTIYF.

The V call is TRBV29-1, the J call TRBJ2-5; maybe TRBD1 (6 bases). The CDR3 is 12 residues long. V was pared by 4 bases and J by 9 bases, with 15 bases between. Looked up from germline, CDR1 is SQVTM and CDR2 is ANQGSEA. The CDR3 loop is CSVGSGAGAQYF. CDR3 bases: TGCAGCGTTGGTTCAGGGGCAGGGGCCCAGTACTTC.

This clonotype was observed a handful of times. This chain uses TRBV5-1 with TRBJ2-2; TRBD2 agrees at 7 bases. After removal of 7 bases from V and 3 bases from J, the junction contained 3 bases not matched to a gene. Germline CDR1 and CDR2: SGHRS and YFSETQ. The CDR3 is 13 amino acids. The CDR3 DNA reads as TGCGCCAGCCATCGGGGGGACACCGGGGAGCTGTTTTTT. Translated, it gives CASHRGDTGELFF.

This chain links TRBV7-6 with TRBJ2-3; tentative D call: TRBD1 (5 bases). The CDR3 has 15 residues. The germline gives CDR1 SGHVS, CDR2 FNYEAQ. The V and J ends lost 5 bases and 1 base respectively, with 13 bases between them. This CDR3 is CASSALPTGTDTQYF. CDR3 DNA sequence: TGTGCCAGCAGCGCATTGCCGACAGGCACAGATACGCAGTATTTT.